Below, 14 T cell receptor beta chains from the same sample are listed, as sequenced in a study of T cells in Graves' hyperthyroidism and ophthalmopathy. Amplified TCR beta CDR3 regions came from RNA transcripts. The HTBI set primed first-round TCR CDR3 RT-PCR. TCRdb itself ran the multiplex PCR reads through MiXCR, one entry per CDR3 protein. The sample includes fewer than 900,000 distinct CDR3 sequences, around 17% of them seen just once. Sequenced: blood. The source is a man younger than 35 with Graves' hyperthyroidism.

This clonotype appeared a few times. The CDR3 DNA sequence: TGTGCCAGCAGTCCCGGGACTAGCGACGAGCAGTACTTC. Translating it yields CASSPGTSDEQYF. The rearrangement links TRBV7-6 to TRBJ2-7, with TRBD2 identical over 10 bases. The CDR3 extends over 13 amino acids. V lost 6 bases to trimming and J lost 5 bases; unmatched junction nucleotides: 4. Germline CDR1 and CDR2: SGHVS and FNYEAQ.

This chain uses TRBV19 with TRBJ1-1; D not resolved. Germline CDR1 is LNHDA and CDR2 is SQIVND (reference sequence). With 4 bases removed from V and 4 bases from J, the gap between germline ends came to 16 bases. The CDR3 loop spans 15 amino acids. The CDR3 loop is CASSTFGSSGTEAFF. Written as DNA, the CDR3 is TGTGCCAGTAGTACCTTCGGATCCTCCGGCACTGAAGCTTTCTTT.

The genes are TRBV7-9 and TRBJ2-3; 7 nucleotides align to TRBD2. The CDR3 runs 16 residues. CDR1 SEHNR and CDR2 FQNEAQ come from the germline V gene (reference sequence). V lost 8 bases, J lost 2 bases, and 13 bases stayed unmatched. The CDR3 is CASVDLGTSDTDTQYF. The CDR3 DNA follows: TGTGCCAGCGTAGATTTAGGAACTAGCGACACAGATACGCAGTATTTT. Full variable domain (remainder filled in from reference TRBV7-9 and TRBJ2-3): DTGVSQNPRHKITKRGQNVTFRCDPISEHNRLYWYRQTLGQGPEFLTYFQNEAQLEKSRLLSDRFSAERPKGSFSTLEIQRTEQGDSAMYLCASVDLGTSDTDTQYFGPGTRLTVL.

The rearrangement links TRBV20-1 to TRBJ1-5; no firm D call. The V end lost 1 base, the J end lost 6 bases, and 13 bases lay between the germline ends. This CDR3 comprises 14 residues. From germline, CDR1 is DFQATT and CDR2 SNEGSKA (reference sequence). The chain's CDR3 is CSARVTFYGQPQHF. CDR3 in DNA: TGCAGTGCTAGAGTTACCTTTTACGGTCAGCCCCAGCATTTT.

This clonotype was recorded many times. The chain is built from TRBV2 and TRBJ2-6; possible D gene TRBD1, 6 bases. Germline CDR1 SNHLY, CDR2 FYNNEI. V lost 9 bases, J lost 2 bases, and 11 bases lay in between. This CDR3 region has 14 residues. The CDR3 DNA follows: TGTGCCAGAGGGACAATACCTGGGGCCAACGTCCTGACTTTC. Amino acid sequence: CARGTIPGANVLTF.

A word on this clonotype: One end of the junction fails to match germline, which may point to a read error. The chain couples TRBV28 to TRBJ2-1; 8 bases match TRBD1. The V gene's germline CDR1 is MDHEN and CDR2 SYDVKM. The CDR3 is 15 residues long. The CDR3 nucleotides read TGTGCCAGCAGCTCCGACAGGGGATCCTACAATGAGCGGTTCTTC. Its translation is CASSSDRGSYNERFF.

This clonotype was seen at least ten times. The gene calls are TRBV20-1 and TRBJ2-5; D is ambiguous. V lost 6 bases, J lost 0 bases, and 11 bases lay in between. The CDR3 totals 13 residues. Germline V gene data show CDR1 as DFQATT and CDR2 as SNEGSKA (reference sequence). CDR3 residues: CSAPESYQETQYF. CDR3 sequence (DNA): TGCAGTGCGCCCGAGTCCTACCAAGAGACCCAGTACTTC.

There are a few counts of this clonotype. This chain joins TRBV10-3 and TRBJ2-1, with TRBD2 identical over 9 bases. This CDR3 has 13 residues. With V trimmed by 8 bases and J by 10 bases, 9 bases remained unmatched. Germline loops: CDR1 ENHRY, CDR2 SYGVKD. CDR3 protein: CAIGGGRAAEQFF. The CDR3 DNA is TGTGCCATCGGCGGCGGGAGGGCCGCCGAGCAGTTCTTC.

Ten or more counts support this clonotype. The chain carries TRBV30 and TRBJ1-2; D gene ambiguous. The V end was cut by 0 bases, the J end by 0 bases, with 5 bases between. The CDR3 has 13 residues. The germline V gene encodes CDR1 GTSNPN and CDR2 SVGIG (reference sequence). The CDR3: CAWSVAANYGYTF. The CDR3 DNA reads as TGTGCCTGGAGTGTAGCAGCTAACTATGGCTACACCTTC.

The CDR3 spells CAWSARGSGNTIYF. The CDR3 coding sequence is TGTGCCTGGAGTGCTAGGGGCTCTGGAAACACCATATATTTT. The chain uses TRBV30 and TRBJ1-3, with a tentative D call TRBD1 (5 bases). From germline, CDR1 is GTSNPN and CDR2 SVGIG (reference sequence). The length of the CDR3 is 14 residues. V was trimmed by 1 base and J by 0 bases, leaving 7 bases between them.

This chain links TRBV13 with TRBJ1-2; 7 bases are shared with TRBD1. The ends lost 0 bases at V and 8 bases at J; junction bases unmatched: 9. The CDR3 covers 15 residues. Germline V lookup: CDR1 PRHDT, CDR2 FYEKMQ (reference sequence). For the CDR3, the DNA is TGTGCCAGCAGCTTAGGAACAGGACAGGTTGGGGGCTACACCTTC. As protein: CASSLGTGQVGGYTF.

This clonotype was observed many times. The chain combines TRBV12-5 with TRBJ2-3, with a tentative D call TRBD1 (6 bases). V dropped 5 bases and J dropped 2 bases, with 14 bases sitting between them. CDR3 length equals 15 residues. CDR1 and CDR2 from the germline V gene are LGHNT and FRNRAP. DNA of the CDR3: TGTGCTAGTGGTAAATGGGACACCAACACAGATACGCAGTATTTT. Protein product: CASGKWDTNTDTQYF.

This clonotype was seen ten or more times. The V call is TRBV20-1, the J call TRBJ2-1; 14 nucleotides agree with TRBD2. Losses at the gene ends were 0 bases for V and 7 bases for J; bases not matched to a gene: 5. Germline values: CDR1 DFQATT, CDR2 SNEGSKA (reference sequence). The CDR3 loop spans 16 amino acids. CDR3 nucleotide sequence: TGCAGTGCTAGAGAAGAGGGGACTAGCGGGAGTAATGAGCAGTTCTTC. This translates into CSAREEGTSGSNEQFF.

This clonotype was counted ten times or more. The V gene is TRBV5-5, the J gene TRBJ1-1, with D possibly being TRBD1 (6 bases). The CDR3 totals 17 residues. The germline CDR1 and CDR2 sequences are SGHKS and YYEKEE (reference sequence). The V end lost 4 bases, the J end lost 0 bases, and 19 bases lay between the germline ends. This CDR3 reads CASSPKGGPTLNTEAFF. DNA for the CDR3: TGTGCCAGCAGCCCCAAGGGGGGGCCGACGTTGAACACTGAAGCTTTCTTT.